These T cell receptor beta chains were read from a single sample in a study of blood T cells in healthy people across ages. TCRdb reprocessed the 5' RACE reads with MiXCR, giving one entry per CDR3 protein. The table lists some 780,000 distinct CDR3 sequences, roughly 50% of them singletons. Sequenced material: blood. All receptors come from a man between 35 and 55 years old in good health. CDR3s include the opening cysteine and the closing phenylalanine or tryptophan. The D gene is left open where the match is weak. Expanded clones are given a class, and other clones once, few, many or no size at all.

v_call,clone_size,d_call,j_call,cdr3_nt,cdr3_aa
TRBV5-6,-,TRBD1,TRBJ2-7,TGTGCCAGCAGCAGAATGACAGGGAACGAGCAGTACTTC,CASSRMTGNEQYF
TRBV7-2,-,-,TRBJ1-5,TGTGCCAGCAGTCAGACAGTGAGTCAGCCCCAGCATTTT,CASSQTVSQPQHF
TRBV6-1,few,TRBD2,TRBJ2-1,TGTGCCAGCGTGGGGCGCCTGGGAGGGTACAATGAGCAGTTCTTC,CASVGRLGGYNEQFF
TRBV6-5,-,TRBD1,TRBJ2-5,TGTGCCAGCAGTTACCAAGGGACAGGGAAGGGCCAAGAGACCCAGTACTTC,CASSYQGTGKGQETQYF
TRBV7-6,once,-,TRBJ1-4,TGTGCCAGCAGCGTAAGTTGGAGCGGTGAAAAACTGTTTTTT,CASSVSWSGEKLFF
TRBV3-1,few,-,TRBJ2-5,TGTGCCAGCAGCCAAGGGGTCGAACGAGGCGAGACCCAGTACTTC,CASSQGVERGETQYF
TRBV6-5,few,-,TRBJ2-3,TGTGCCAGCAGTTACTTTTCAGCGGAGATCACAGATACGCAGTATTTT,CASSYFSAEITDTQYF
TRBV11-2,few,-,TRBJ1-2,TGTGCCAGCAGCTTATGGTTTGGTGGCTACACCTTC,CASSLWFGGYTF
TRBV12-3/TRBV12-4,once,TRBD2,TRBJ2-1,TGTGCCAGCGGGGGACTAGCGCTATCCTACAATGAGCAGTTCTTC,CASGGLALSYNEQFF
TRBV5-5,-,-,TRBJ1-2,TGTGCCAGCACCTACCTGTCCAGGGAGCGGAACTATGGCTACACCTTC,CASTYLSRERNYGYTF
TRBV25-1,-,TRBD1,TRBJ1-2,TGTGCCAGCAGTGAACCCGACAGGGGCCTATATCAGTATGGCTACACCTTC,CASSEPDRGLYQYGYTF
TRBV20-1,many,-,TRBJ2-1,TGCAGTGCTAGAGTATTTGGAAGCTCCTACAATGAGCAGTTCTTC,CSARVFGSSYNEQFF
TRBV12-3/TRBV12-4,few,TRBD2,TRBJ2-3,TGTGCCAGCAGTTTTGGACTAGCGGGAGCGTTCGGCACAGATACGCAGTATTTT,CASSFGLAGAFGTDTQYF